These T cell receptor beta chains were read from a single sample in a study of post-analysis software for immune sequencing data. Each CDR3 protein gets one entry after TCRdb re-called the PCR reads with MiXCR. The profile shows roughly 800,000 distinct CDR3 sequences, about 53% of them singletons. The source material was blood. These receptors all stem from a girl aged 5-17 years with multiple sclerosis. The CDR3 runs from the conserved cysteine through the conserved F or W. D genes are given only for firm matches. The size of a clone is reported for some rows only, either as once, few or many, or as a class for expanded clones.

cdr3_nt: TGTGCCAGCAGCTTAGATTTGGACAGGGGAGACATTCAGTACTTC
cdr3_aa: CASSLDLDRGDIQYF
j_call: TRBJ2-4
v_call: TRBV11-2
d_call: TRBD1
clone_size: once

cdr3_nt: TGTGCCAGCAGTGCCGGGACAGGGATAAACAATGAGCAGTTCTTC
cdr3_aa: CASSAGTGINNEQFF
j_call: TRBJ2-1
v_call: TRBV6-5
d_call: TRBD1
clone_size: -

cdr3_nt: TGCAGTGCTAGGGAGGTTTTGCGGGGCGAGCAGTACTTC
cdr3_aa: CSAREVLRGEQYF
j_call: TRBJ2-7
v_call: TRBV20-1
d_call: -
clone_size: -

cdr3_nt: TGCAGCGCCGAACAGGGGTCCGGAGATACGCAGTATTTT
cdr3_aa: CSAEQGSGDTQYF
j_call: TRBJ2-3
v_call: TRBV29-1
d_call: TRBD1
clone_size: few

cdr3_nt: TGTGCCAGCAGTTTAAAGTCGAATCAGTACTTC
cdr3_aa: CASSLKSNQYF
j_call: TRBJ2-4
v_call: TRBV12-3/TRBV12-4
d_call: -
clone_size: -

cdr3_nt: TGTGCCAGCAGCCCTTGGGAGGGACTAGCAAATGAGCAGTTCTTC
cdr3_aa: CASSPWEGLANEQFF
j_call: TRBJ2-1
v_call: TRBV3-1
d_call: TRBD2
clone_size: -

cdr3_nt: TGCAGCGTTGTTGTGGAATTCAACTATGGCTACACCTTC
cdr3_aa: CSVVVEFNYGYTF
j_call: TRBJ1-2
v_call: TRBV29-1
d_call: -
clone_size: -

cdr3_nt: TGTGCCAGCGGCGGTGTGACCCAGTACTTC
cdr3_aa: CASGGVTQYF
j_call: TRBJ2-5
v_call: TRBV5-6
d_call: -
clone_size: -

cdr3_nt: TGCAGCGTTGAGGCGGGAGTAACCTACGAGCAGTACTTC
cdr3_aa: CSVEAGVTYEQYF
j_call: TRBJ2-7
v_call: TRBV29-1
d_call: TRBD2
clone_size: few

cdr3_nt: TGTGCCAGCAGTGAGACTAGCGGGAGGGATAACGAGCAGTACTTC
cdr3_aa: CASSETSGRDNEQYF
j_call: TRBJ2-7
v_call: TRBV2
d_call: TRBD2
clone_size: few

cdr3_nt: TGTGCCAGCAGCTCCGAGCCGGGTCAGGAGTACTTC
cdr3_aa: CASSSEPGQEYF
j_call: TRBJ2-5
v_call: TRBV7-9
d_call: -
clone_size: few

cdr3_nt: TGTGCCAGCAGCGACAGAAGGAGCTCCTACGAGCAGTACTTC
cdr3_aa: CASSDRRSSYEQYF
j_call: TRBJ2-7
v_call: TRBV12-3/TRBV12-4
d_call: -
clone_size: -

cdr3_nt: TGCAGCGTTGTCAGGGAGGCCTACGAGCAGTACTTC
cdr3_aa: CSVVREAYEQYF
j_call: TRBJ2-7
v_call: TRBV29-1
d_call: -
clone_size: few

cdr3_nt: TGCAGTGCTCGCGGGACAGGGGTCCACGAGCAGTACTTC
cdr3_aa: CSARGTGVHEQYF
j_call: TRBJ2-7
v_call: TRBV20-1
d_call: TRBD1
clone_size: -

cdr3_nt: TGTGCCAGCAGTTCACGACAGGGGGTCTACGAGCAGTACTTC
cdr3_aa: CASSSRQGVYEQYF
j_call: TRBJ2-7
v_call: TRBV27
d_call: TRBD1
clone_size: -

cdr3_nt: TGTGCCAGCAGCTTAGAGATCGCGGGGCAGGGGGTGTACGAGCAGTACTTC
cdr3_aa: CASSLEIAGQGVYEQYF
j_call: TRBJ2-7
v_call: TRBV7-6
d_call: -
clone_size: -

cdr3_nt: TGCAGCGTTGAAGATGGGGGTTCGCGGGGCAACACTGAAGCTTTCTTT
cdr3_aa: CSVEDGGSRGNTEAFF
j_call: TRBJ1-1
v_call: TRBV29-1
d_call: -
clone_size: -

cdr3_nt: TGTGCCAGCAGAATGACAGGGGACTCTTATGGCTACACCTTC
cdr3_aa: CASRMTGDSYGYTF
j_call: TRBJ1-2
v_call: TRBV6-6
d_call: TRBD1
clone_size: -

cdr3_nt: TGTGCCAGCAGCTCAACTACTACGGGACGACAGGAGCAGTACTTC
cdr3_aa: CASSSTTTGRQEQYF
j_call: TRBJ2-7
v_call: TRBV7-6
d_call: -
clone_size: -

cdr3_nt: TGTGCCAGCAGCTTAACGGCCCTAGCGGGATACAATGAGCAGTACTTC
cdr3_aa: CASSLTALAGYNEQYF
j_call: TRBJ2-5
v_call: TRBV7-3
d_call: TRBD2
clone_size: -

cdr3_nt: TGCGCCAGCAGCTTAACGGACGGATACCTCTATGGCTACACCTTC
cdr3_aa: CASSLTDGYLYGYTF
j_call: TRBJ1-2
v_call: TRBV5-1
d_call: -
clone_size: once

cdr3_nt: TGTGCCAGCAGTTACCCATCGGGGAGGTACCAAGAGACCCAGTACTTC
cdr3_aa: CASSYPSGRYQETQYF
j_call: TRBJ2-5
v_call: TRBV6-2/TRBV6-3
d_call: -
clone_size: few

cdr3_nt: TGCGCCAGCAGCCAAGAAGCGGGCTCCTACAATGAGCAGTTCTTC
cdr3_aa: CASSQEAGSYNEQFF
j_call: TRBJ2-1
v_call: TRBV5-1
d_call: -
clone_size: -

cdr3_nt: TGTGCCAGCAGCCGCCCGGGACAGAGAACGATAAACACTGAAGCTTTCTTT
cdr3_aa: CASSRPGQRTINTEAFF
j_call: TRBJ1-1
v_call: TRBV7-9
d_call: TRBD1
clone_size: -

cdr3_nt: TGCGCCAGCAGCTTGGCCCCGGGACTAGAGGGTGGCGAGCAGTACTTC
cdr3_aa: CASSLAPGLEGGEQYF
j_call: TRBJ2-7
v_call: TRBV5-1
d_call: TRBD2
clone_size: -

cdr3_nt: TGCAGTGCAGCCCCCTTAGCGGGAGGATCCTACAATGAGCAGTTCTTC
cdr3_aa: CSAAPLAGGSYNEQFF
j_call: TRBJ2-1
v_call: TRBV20-1
d_call: TRBD2
clone_size: -

cdr3_nt: TGTGCCAGCAGCTTAGTAGTCACAGATACGCAGTATTTT
cdr3_aa: CASSLVVTDTQYF
j_call: TRBJ2-3
v_call: TRBV7-2
d_call: -
clone_size: -

cdr3_nt: TGTGCCATCAGTGAGCCCAGGGGGGACCACGAGCAGTACTTC
cdr3_aa: CAISEPRGDHEQYF
j_call: TRBJ2-7
v_call: TRBV10-3
d_call: -
clone_size: -

cdr3_nt: TGTGCTAGTGGTTTACGACAGGCGGAGACCCAGTACTTC
cdr3_aa: CASGLRQAETQYF
j_call: TRBJ2-5
v_call: TRBV12-5
d_call: -
clone_size: -

cdr3_nt: TGCAGTGCTACGACTAGCGGAGCCCTACGCCAGCAGTACTTC
cdr3_aa: CSATTSGALRQQYF
j_call: TRBJ2-7
v_call: TRBV20-1
d_call: TRBD2
clone_size: -

cdr3_nt: TGTGCCAGCAGCTTAGAGGGCGGAGAGCAGTTCTTC
cdr3_aa: CASSLEGGEQFF
j_call: TRBJ2-1
v_call: TRBV7-9
d_call: -
clone_size: -